The present TCR beta chain was sequenced within a study of blood T cell repertoires in COVID-19. In the study overall: PBMCs, B-cell-depleted T cells, or T cells were the source of the cDNA or gDNA that made up the material.

Participants were aged about 18 to 90 years, lived in under 25 US areas, and enrolled virtually. Assignments of participants to cohorts depended upon their own reported clinical history. V was trimmed by 2 bases and J by 0 bases, leaving 18 bases between them. The CDR3 is 18 amino acids. Germline CDR1 reads KGHDR; CDR2 reads SFDVKD. Some clones are missing from TCRdb's copy, which holds only in-frame ones; the method was immunoSEQ multiplex PCR. The sample shows roughly 250,000 clones, 70% to 90% of them seen only once. Source material: PBMCs or T cells enriched from blood (not recorded which). This receptor was obtained from a woman aged 40 to 55 with acute COVID-19. The chain combines TRBV24-1 with TRBJ2-5, with D possibly being TRBD2 (6 bases). CDR3 sequence (DNA): TGTGCCACCAGTGATTCTCGCCGCTGGGGCGGGGACCAAGAGACCCAGTACTTC. The encoded protein is CATSDSRRWGGDQETQYF.